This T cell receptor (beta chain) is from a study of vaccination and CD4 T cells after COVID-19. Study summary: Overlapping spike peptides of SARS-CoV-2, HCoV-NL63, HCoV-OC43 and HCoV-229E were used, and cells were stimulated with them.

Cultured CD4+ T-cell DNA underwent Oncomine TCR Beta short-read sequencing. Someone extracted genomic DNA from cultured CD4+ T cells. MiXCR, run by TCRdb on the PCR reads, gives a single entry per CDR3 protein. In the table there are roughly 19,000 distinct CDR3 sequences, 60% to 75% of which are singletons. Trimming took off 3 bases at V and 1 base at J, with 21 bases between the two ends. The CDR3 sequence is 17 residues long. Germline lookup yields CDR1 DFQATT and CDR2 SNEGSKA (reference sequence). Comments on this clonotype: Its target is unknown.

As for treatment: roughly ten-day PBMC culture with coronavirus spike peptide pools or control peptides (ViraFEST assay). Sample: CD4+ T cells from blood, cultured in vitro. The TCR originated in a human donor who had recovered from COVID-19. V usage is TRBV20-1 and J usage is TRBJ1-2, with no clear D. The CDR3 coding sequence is TGCAGTGCTAGTGAGACATGGAGAACCGGGGTTAACTATGGCTACACCTTC. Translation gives CSASETWRTGVNYGYTF.